This passage covers 24 T cell receptor beta chains from one sample sequenced in a study of T cell responses to AZD1222 COVID-19 vaccine. Data came from immunoSEQ multiplex PCR; TCRdb stores just in-frame clones and leaves some out. The sample has about 110,000 clones; approximately 91% are singletons. The material was peripheral blood, obtained on day 0 of AZD1222 vaccination. The receptors were sampled from an adult in good health.

V is TRBV7-9 and J is TRBJ1-4; 9 bases map to TRBD1. Germline lookup yields CDR1 SEHNR and CDR2 FQNEAQ (reference sequence). The trim removed 6 bases at V and 7 bases at J, leaving 6 bases unmatched. The CDR3 is 14 amino acids. CDR3: CASREQGAGEKLFF. The CDR3 coding sequence is TGTGCCAGCAGGGAACAGGGGGCCGGTGAAAAACTGTTTTTT.

J is TRBJ2-7 and V is TRBV6-6, with D possibly matching TRBD2 (5 bases). Germline lookup yields CDR1 MNHNY and CDR2 SVGAGI (reference sequence). This CDR3 contains 13 residues. With 5 bases removed from V and 2 bases from J, the gap between germline ends came to 10 bases. CDR3 region: CASSPEGAYEQYF. The DNA for the CDR3 is TGTGCCAGCAGTCCCGAGGGAGCCTACGAGCAGTACTTC.

The rearrangement links TRBV30 to TRBJ1-2; no clear D. With 3 bases removed from V and 0 bases from J, the gap between germline ends came to 14 bases. The CDR3 is 15 amino acids. The V gene's germline CDR1 is GTSNPN and CDR2 SVGIG (reference sequence). DNA for the CDR3: TGTGCCTGGAGGGCAAACCGGGAGCCTAACTATGGCTACACCTTC. Its protein is CAWRANREPNYGYTF.

This CDR3 reads CASSGDLARGNNSPLHF. Written as DNA, the CDR3 is TGTGCCAGCAGTGGGGATTTGGCTAGGGGGAATAATTCACCCCTCCACTTT. The chain recombines TRBV6-1 with TRBJ1-6, with D possibly matching TRBD1 (6 bases). CDR1 and CDR2 from the germline V gene are MNHNS and SASEGT. This CDR3 is 17 amino acids long. V lost 4 bases and J 5 bases, leaving 18 bases between the germline ends.

This clone was seen only a few times. This chain uses TRBV4-1 with TRBJ1-2; D unclear. Trimming left V 1 base short and J 0 bases short, with 9 bases between. The CDR3 sequence is 15 residues long. Germline CDR1 and CDR2: MGHRA and YSYEKL. CDR3 region: CASSQVTATNYGYTF. The CDR3 bases are TGCGCCAGCAGCCAAGTCACAGCTACTAACTATGGCTACACCTTC.

In its sample, this clone was seen a few times. J is TRBJ2-1 and V is TRBV13; 10 bases map to TRBD2. CDR1 PRHDT and CDR2 FYEKMQ come from the germline V gene (reference sequence). The length of the CDR3 is 17 residues. The ends lost 3 bases at V and 12 bases at J; junction bases unmatched: 17. CDR3 nucleotide sequence: TGTGCCAGCAGCTTGGGCGTCGGGCTAGCGGGAGATCGTGGGCAGTTCTTC. Its protein product is CASSLGVGLAGDRGQFF.

The chain recombines TRBV11-3 with TRBJ2-1, with D uncertain. The V gene's germline CDR1 is SGHNT and CDR2 YENEEA. Trimming shortened V by 6 bases and J by 5 bases, and 11 bases separated the two germline ends. The CDR3 has 13 amino acids. CDR3 amino acids: CASRTPADNEQFF. CDR3 nucleotides: TGTGCCAGCAGAACACCGGCAGACAATGAGCAGTTCTTC.

V usage is TRBV12-3 or TRBV12-4 and J usage is TRBJ1-4, with D hard to call. This CDR3 region has 12 residues. Trimming removed 4 bases at V and 11 bases at J, with 11 bases between. The CDR3 sequence: CASSSGLRKLFF. The CDR3 DNA follows: TGTGCCAGCAGTTCCGGACTGCGGAAACTGTTTTTT.

The CDR3 bases are TGTGCCACCTCGCATTCCGGGACAGGTCCCTATGGCTACACCTTC. Amino acid sequence: CATSHSGTGPYGYTF. The rearrangement links TRBV24-1 to TRBJ1-2, with 8 bases matching TRBD1. V lost 9 bases to trimming and J lost 4 bases; unmatched junction nucleotides: 12. This CDR3 region has 15 residues. Germline V gene sequence: CDR1 KGHDR, CDR2 SFDVKD.

The rearrangement joins TRBV12-3 or TRBV12-4 to TRBJ1-3; the D is unclear. Trimming shortened V by 3 bases and J by 11 bases, and 8 bases separated the two germline ends. This CDR3 is built from 11 residues. CDR3 region: CASSFPAAIYF. In nucleotides, the CDR3 is TGTGCCAGCAGTTTCCCCGCAGCCATATATTTT.

This chain joins TRBV30 and TRBJ1-1, with D maybe TRBD1 (5 bases). Germline CDR1 GTSNPN, CDR2 SVGIG (reference sequence). The CDR3 loop spans 16 amino acids. V lost 2 bases and J 5 bases, leaving 21 bases between the germline ends. In nucleotides, the CDR3 is TGTGCCTGGAGTAACATAACAGGCGAGCCCGTAACTGAAGCTTTCTTT. Translation gives CAWSNITGEPVTEAFF.

This clone was found a few times. This chain uses TRBV12-3 or TRBV12-4 with TRBJ1-2, with 10 nucleotides matching TRBD1. With 6 bases clipped from V and 8 bases from J, the junction kept 6 bases outside the gene matches. This CDR3 region has 13 residues. CDR3 region: CASSTGTGVGYTF. CDR3 nucleotide sequence: TGTGCCAGCAGCACCGGGACAGGGGTCGGCTACACCTTC.

The V call is TRBV19, the J call TRBJ1-1; the D gene is possibly TRBD1 (6 bases). Germline CDR1 LNHDA, CDR2 SQIVND (reference sequence). V gave up 4 bases and J gave up 2 bases, with 14 bases separating them. The length of the CDR3 is 15 residues. Written as DNA, the CDR3 is TGTGCCAGTAGTAAGGGCCCACAGGGAAACACTGAAGCTTTCTTT. This translates into CASSKGPQGNTEAFF.

V gene TRBV7-8 combines with J gene TRBJ1-5; 7 bases line up with TRBD1. This CDR3 has 14 amino acids. After removal of 3 bases from V and 5 bases from J, the junction contained 4 bases not matched to a gene. Germline V gene lookup returns CDR1 SGHVS and CDR2 FQNEAQ. In nucleotides, the CDR3 is TGTGCCAGCAGCTTGGGGGACAGATATCAGCCCCAGCATTTT. Residues: CASSLGDRYQPQHF.

This clone was seen only a few times. The gene calls are TRBV11-3 and TRBJ2-5; 7 nucleotides agree with TRBD1. The trim removed 3 bases at V and 4 bases at J, leaving 11 bases unmatched. This CDR3 has 16 amino acids. From germline, CDR1 is SGHNT and CDR2 YENEEA. CDR3 DNA sequence: TGTGCCAGCAGCTTGGGCAACAGGGGATCTCTAGAGACCCAGTACTTC. Its protein product is CASSLGNRGSLETQYF. Together with reference TRBV11-3 and TRBJ2-5, the CDR3 gives the full variable domain: EAGVVQSPRYKIIEKKQPVAFWCNPISGHNTLYWYLQNLGQGPELLIRYENEEAVDDSQLPKDRFSAERLKGVDSTLKIQPAELGDSAVYLCASSLGNRGSLETQYFGPGTRLLVL.

The CDR3 here is CASILACEQYV. Here the CDR3 DNA reads TGTGCCAGTATACTAGCTTGCGAGCAGTACGTC. The chain has TRBV12-3 or TRBV12-4 and TRBJ2-7; possibly TRBD2 for D (6 bases). Trimming cost V 9 bases and J 6 bases, with 12 bases left between them. This CDR3 region has 11 residues.

The chain couples TRBV9 to TRBJ1-1; D gene uncertain. This CDR3 is built from 16 residues. The germline V gene has CDR1 SGDLS and CDR2 YYNGEE. Trimming removed 0 bases at V and 5 bases at J, with 17 bases between. This chain's CDR3 is CASSVGLLMMGTEAFF. CDR3 DNA sequence: TGTGCCAGCAGCGTAGGTCTTCTTATGATGGGTACTGAAGCTTTCTTT. Full variable domain (outside the CDR3, taken from reference TRBV9 and TRBJ1-1): DSGVTQTPKHLITATGQRVTLRCSPRSGDLSVYWYQQSLDQGLQFLIQYYNGEERAKGNILERFSAQQFPDLHSELNLSSLELGDSALYFCASSVGLLMMGTEAFFGQGTRLTVV.

This clone was seen more than once but under ten times. The V and J genes are TRBV24-1 and TRBJ1-2; D not certain. Germline CDR1 and CDR2: KGHDR and SFDVKD. V was shortened by 6 bases and J by 1 base, with 11 bases between the two germline ends. The CDR3 has 14 amino acids. Written as DNA, the CDR3 is TGTGCCACCAGTCTAAGATCGCTTAACTATGGCTACACCTTC. This gives the protein CATSLRSLNYGYTF.

The J gene is TRBJ1-2, the V gene TRBV6-2 or TRBV6-3; unclear D gene. The CDR3 has 13 amino acids. Germline CDR1 reads MNHEY; CDR2 reads SVGEGT. The V gene lost 2 bases and the J gene lost 2 bases, with 6 bases spanning the gap. CDR3: CASSYGENYGYTF. CDR3 sequence (DNA): TGTGCCAGCAGTTACGGGGAGAACTATGGCTACACCTTC.

The chain uses TRBV5-4 and TRBJ2-3; the D gene is possibly TRBD1 (5 bases). In germline, CDR1 is SGHNT, CDR2 YYREEE (reference sequence). The CDR3 contains 14 residues. The V and J ends lost 4 bases and 4 bases respectively, with 13 bases between them. Written as DNA, the CDR3 is TGTGCCAGCAGCCTCCTGGACAACGCAGATACGCAGTATTTT. Translating it yields CASSLLDNADTQYF. The full variable domain, rest sourced from reference TRBV5-4 and TRBJ2-3, is ETGVTQSPTHLIKTRGQQVTLRCSSQSGHNTVSWYQQALGQGPQFIFQYYREEENGRGNFPPRFSGLQFPNYSSELNVNALELDDSALYLCASSLLDNADTQYFGPGTRLTVL.

The CDR3 region is CAWSPGLPTGQPQHF. The CDR3 DNA is TGTGCCTGGAGTCCGGGACTCCCCACCGGTCAGCCCCAGCATTTT. The V call is TRBV30, the J call TRBJ1-5; a weak D match, TRBD1 (5 bases). The CDR3 runs to 15 residues. Germline V gene data show CDR1 as GTSNPN and CDR2 as SVGIG (reference sequence). The V end lost 2 bases, the J end lost 6 bases, and 17 bases lay between the germline ends.

The rearrangement uses TRBV6-5 and TRBJ1-1; D possibly corresponds to TRBD1 (5 bases). Germline CDR1 is MNHEY and CDR2 is SVGAGI. Between the trimmed V and J ends, which lost 0 bases and 1 base, there was a span of 12 bases. This CDR3 has 16 amino acids. The CDR3 protein is CASSYSVGTANTEAFF. CDR3 in DNA: TGTGCCAGCAGTTACTCAGTAGGGACGGCGAACACTGAAGCTTTCTTT.

A single count supports this clone. At one of its ends the junction is not consistent with the germline gene, which may arise from a read error. The CDR3, as DNA: TGTGCCAGCGACGAGGAAGGTAGCGGGATAAGGAGGGTCTTC. Protein: CASDEEGSGIRRVF. The V call is TRBV2, the J call TRBJ2-1; TRBD2 agrees at 8 bases. Germline V CDR1 and CDR2: SNHLY, FYNNEI. The length of the CDR3 is 14 residues.

This chain connects TRBV7-2 to TRBJ2-2, with 10 positions matching TRBD1. Germline CDR1 SGHTA, CDR2 FQGNSA. V lost 3 bases, J lost 5 bases, and 3 bases stayed unmatched. The CDR3 extends over 15 amino acids. The CDR3 region has the DNA TGTGCCAGCAGCTTTAGACAGGGGGCGACCGGGGAGCTGTTTTTT. Its protein is CASSFRQGATGELFF.